This T cell receptor (beta chain) was captured in a study of CD8+ T cells in alopecia areata. V was trimmed by 0 bases and J by 8 bases, leaving 21 bases between them. The CDR3 contains 17 residues. From germline, CDR1 is SGDLS and CDR2 YYNGEE. Sequencing templates came from extracted RNA that was reverse transcribed into cDNA. Clones were read by immunoSEQ multiplex PCR, and TCRdb kept only the in-frame ones, dropping some. The sample carries approximately 280,000 clones, about 62% recorded once. Noted treatment: oral pan-JAK inhibitor, 5-10 mg twice daily. The receptor was isolated from a human donor with alopecia areata. This specimen was CD4+ T cells sorted from blood, taken at week 24, from a patient treated with tofacitinib. The chain couples TRBV9 to TRBJ2-1, with D hard to call. In DNA form, the CDR3 reads TGTGCCAGCAGCGTAGGGCTTGGAACCACATACTCAGATGAGCAGTTCTTC. As protein: CASSVGLGTTYSDEQFF.